The source of this T cell receptor (beta chain) is a study of T-cell reconstitution after alpha-beta-depleted transplantation in children. Preparing the TCRbeta library involved the use of unique molecular identifiers. TCRdb re-called the PCR reads through MiXCR, storing one row per CDR3 protein. The data show hundreds of thousands of distinct CDR3 sequences, roughly 9% seen once. The sample holds a few counts of this clonotype. The sequence was obtained from a human donor who donated a stem cell graft to a child with acute lymphoblastic leukemia. Sequenced here: PBMCs from the stem cell graft donor, sampled from the stem cell graft.

CDR3 sequence (DNA): TGTGCCAGCAGTAATAACCCGGGACTAGCTGGAGAGACCCAGTACTTC. The encoded protein is CASSNNPGLAGETQYF. The chain employs TRBV12-3 or TRBV12-4 and TRBJ2-5; 9 bases are a match to TRBD2. V shed 5 bases, J shed 4 bases, and the junction held 11 bases outside the gene matches. The CDR3 length is 16 residues.